This T cell receptor (beta chain) was captured in a study of blood T cells in healthy people across ages. CDR3 length: 17 amino acids. V was clipped by 1 base and J by 0 bases, with 13 bases between them. Germline lookup yields CDR1 LGHDT and CDR2 YNNKEL (reference sequence). The use of a sample-barcoded 5' primer and a J-beta primer mix characterized a second PCR of about 7 to 12 cycles. TCRdb re-called the 5' RACE reads through MiXCR, storing one row per CDR3 protein. The sample has 750,000 to 1,000,000 distinct CDR3 sequences, around 29% seen once. Separately, the same data were catalogued under a study of T cells of mothers and their children.

Specimen: blood. The chain recombines TRBV3-1 with TRBJ1-3; TRBD1 is a possible D gene (6 bases). The clonotype was recovered from a woman aged 40 to 50 in good health. CDR3 residues: CASSQAGQLISGNTIYF. CDR3 coding DNA: TGTGCCAGCAGCCAAGCCGGACAGCTAATCTCTGGAAACACCATATATTTT.